Listed below are T cell receptor beta chains from one sample, sequenced in a study of blood T cell repertoires in COVID-19. The protocol was immunoSEQ multiplex PCR, while the TCRdb copy is restricted to in-frame clones and leaves out a portion. This table holds around 200,000 clones, approximately 87% found once. Sample: peripheral blood. The receptors derive from a man between 35 and 55 years old with active or convalescent COVID-19. Both conserved end residues are part of each CDR3. D genes are given only for firm matches. Size values are once, few and many counts, or a class for expanded clones, and some rows have none.

D gene | clone size | J gene | V gene | CDR3 protein | CDR3 DNA
. | . | TRBJ2-3 | TRBV13 | CASSTLRSGRGYTDTQYF | TGTGCCAGCAGCACCCTCCGCTCGGGCAGGGGATACACAGATACGCAGTATTTT
. | . | TRBJ2-3 | TRBV19 | CASSIASQYTDTQYF | TGTGCCAGTAGTATCGCTAGCCAGTACACAGATACGCAGTATTTT
. | . | TRBJ1-1 | TRBV6-1 | CASSYGGLTEAFF | TGTGCCAGCAGTTATGGGGGCCTCACTGAAGCTTTCTTT
TRBD2 | . | TRBJ2-7 | TRBV7-2 | CASSSSGRSSYEQYF | TGTGCCAGCAGCTCCAGCGGGAGGAGCTCCTACGAGCAGTACTTC
. | once | TRBJ2-1 | TRBV29-1 | CSVASSSYNEQFF | TGCAGCGTCGCCTCGAGCTCCTACAATGAGCAGTTCTTC
. | once | TRBJ1-2 | TRBV6-1 | CASSDEQGANYGYTF | TGTGCCAGCAGTGACGAACAGGGAGCTAACTATGGCTACACCTTC
. | . | TRBJ2-7 | TRBV10-3 | CAISETSHSYEQYF | TGTGCCATCAGTGAGACTAGCCACTCCTACGAGCAGTACTTC
TRBD2 | . | TRBJ2-3 | TRBV9 | CASSPGLAGGSTDTQYF | TGTGCCAGCAGCCCAGGACTAGCGGGGGGCAGCACAGATACGCAGTATTTT
TRBD1 | . | TRBJ1-2 | TRBV7-3 | CASSPHGQGESYTF | TGTGCCAGCAGCCCCCACGGACAGGGCGAGAGCTACACCTTC
. | . | TRBJ2-7 | TRBV13 | CASSPPFRQDEQYF | TGTGCCAGCAGCCCCCCGTTTAGACAGGACGAGCAGTACTTC
. | . | TRBJ1-1 | TRBV19 | CASSIATGLGTEAFF | TGTGCCAGTAGTATAGCTACAGGCTTAGGCACTGAAGCTTTCTTT
TRBD1 | . | TRBJ2-3 | TRBV30 | CAWTDGQGASTDTQYF | TGTGCCTGGACCGACGGACAGGGCGCTAGCACAGATACGCAGTATTTT
TRBD1 | few | TRBJ1-5 | TRBV18 | CASSQQGPDNQPQHF | TGTGCCAGCTCCCAACAGGGGCCTGATAATCAGCCCCAGCATTTT
TRBD1 | . | TRBJ1-1 | TRBV3-1/TRBV3-2 | CASSPEGAARNTEAFF | TGTGCCAGCAGCCCGGAGGGGGCGGCGCGGAACACTGAAGCTTTCTTT
. | once | TRBJ1-4 | TRBV14 | CASSLEGWGLGNEKLFF | TGTGCCAGCAGTCTTGAAGGGTGGGGACTCGGTAATGAAAAACTGTTTTTT
TRBD1 | . | TRBJ1-2 | TRBV25-1 | CASSDRSGGQGNYGYTF | TGTGCCAGCAGTGATCGGTCCGGGGGACAGGGGAACTATGGCTACACCTTC
. | . | TRBJ1-1 | TRBV20-1 | CSGRENTEAFF | TGCAGTGGGAGGGAGAACACTGAAGCTTTCTTT
TRBD1 | . | TRBJ1-1 | TRBV4-2 | CASSQETGAREAFF | TGTGCCAGCAGCCAGGAAACAGGGGCCCGTGAAGCTTTCTTT
. | . | TRBJ1-2 | TRBV6-5 | CASSYRDTIYGYTF | TGTGCCAGCAGTTACAGGGACACTATCTATGGCTACACCTTC
. | . | TRBJ2-2 | TRBV2 | CASTKSGVNTGELFF | TGTGCCAGCACCAAAAGCGGAGTGAACACCGGGGAGCTGTTTTTT
. | . | TRBJ1-1 | TRBV7-9 | CASSEDTEAFF | TGTGCCAGCAGCGAGGACACTGAAGCTTTCTTT
TRBD1 | . | TRBJ1-1 | TRBV19 | CASSTLGGKYQRVNTEAFF | TGTGCCAGTAGTACTTTAGGGGGCAAGTATCAGAGGGTGAACACTGAAGCTTTCTTT
TRBD1 | . | TRBJ1-4 | TRBV9 | CASSLQGTNEKLFF | TGTGCCAGCAGCTTACAGGGGACTAATGAAAAACTGTTTTTT
TRBD2 | . | TRBJ2-5 | TRBV29-1 | CSVRGSGGYQETQYF | TGCAGCGTAAGGGGAAGCGGGGGATACCAAGAGACCCAGTACTTC
. | . | TRBJ1-1 | TRBV2 | CASSSGVREAFF | TGTGCCAGCAGTTCAGGGGTTAGGGAAGCTTTCTTT
. | . | TRBJ1-2 | TRBV5-5 | CASSSLRDTYGYTF | TGTGCCAGCAGCTCGCTCAGGGACACATATGGCTACACCTTC
. | . | TRBJ2-2 | TRBV20-1 | CSASGVVRGGTGELFF | TGCAGTGCTAGTGGCGTTGTTCGTGGAGGCACCGGGGAGCTGTTTTTT
TRBD1 | . | TRBJ1-1 | TRBV13 | CASSRTGTGPGTEAFF | TGTGCCAGCAGCCGCACCGGGACAGGGCCAGGCACTGAAGCTTTCTTT
. | . | TRBJ1-2 | TRBV6-1 | CASSEGGDYGYTF | TGTGCCAGCAGTGAAGGCGGGGACTATGGCTACACCTTC
. | . | TRBJ2-5 | TRBV2 | CASSEGAGVLETQYF | TGTGCCAGCAGTGAGGGAGCAGGGGTTCTGGAGACCCAGTACTTC
TRBD1 | . | TRBJ1-6 | TRBV7-9 | CASSLGTGDSPLHF | TGTGCCAGCAGCCTCGGGACAGGCGATTCACCCCTCCACTTT
. | . | TRBJ1-1 | TRBV3-1/TRBV3-2 | CASSHITGNTEAFF | TGTGCCAGCAGCCATATAACAGGGAACACTGAAGCTTTCTTT
TRBD1 | once | TRBJ2-7 | TRBV6-5 | CASSYSSTQGPYEQYF | TGTGCCAGCAGTTACTCTTCCACACAGGGGCCCTACGAGCAGTACTTC
TRBD1 | . | TRBJ2-3 | TRBV29-1 | CSATQSPGTGTDTQYF | TGCAGCGCCACTCAAAGCCCCGGGACAGGGACAGATACGCAGTATTTT
TRBD1 | . | TRBJ1-2 | TRBV2 | CASSSTGDYGYTF | TGTGCCAGCAGTTCAACAGGGGACTATGGCTACACCTTC
. | . | TRBJ1-1 | TRBV19 | CASLSGNKNTEAFF | TGTGCCTCCCTATCAGGGAATAAGAACACTGAAGCTTTCTTT
TRBD1 | . | TRBJ1-4 | TRBV5-1 | CASKLGQGATNEKLFF | TGCGCCAGCAAGCTGGGACAGGGGGCGACTAATGAAAAACTGTTTTTT
. | . | TRBJ2-2 | TRBV6-5 | CASSYPPGGELFF | TGTGCCAGCAGTTACCCCCCAGGGGGGGAGCTGTTTTTT
TRBD1 | . | TRBJ1-1 | TRBV3-1/TRBV3-2 | CASSLIREGQGVGNTEAFF | TGTGCCAGCAGCCTAATCAGAGAAGGACAGGGGGTGGGGAACACTGAAGCTTTCTTT
. | . | TRBJ2-2 | TRBV5-1 | CASSLGPLTNTGELFF | TGCGCCAGCAGCTTGGGTCCCTTAACGAACACCGGGGAGCTGTTTTTT
TRBD1 | . | TRBJ1-4 | TRBV7-9 | CASSSPGQLEVTTNEKLFF | TGTGCCAGCAGCTCACCGGGACAGCTAGAAGTAACAACTAATGAAAAACTGTTTTTT
TRBD2 | once | TRBJ2-2 | TRBV19 | CASSIRSWHTSGGASDTGELFF | TGTGCCAGTAGTATTAGGTCGTGGCACACTAGCGGGGGGGCCTCCGACACCGGGGAGCTGTTTTTT
. | few | TRBJ2-7 | TRBV3-1/TRBV3-2 | CASSQEGRGYF | TGTGCCAGCAGCCAAGAGGGGCGAGGATACTTC
. | . | TRBJ1-6 | TRBV6-1 | CASSEVNNSPLHF | TGTGCCAGCAGTGAAGTCAATAATTCACCCCTCCACTTT
TRBD1 | . | TRBJ1-5 | TRBV2 | CASQAPGQGLYSNQPQHF | TGTGCCAGCCAGGCTCCGGGACAGGGCCTTTATAGCAATCAGCCCCAGCATTTT
. | . | TRBJ1-2 | TRBV7-3 | CASSPTATGYGYTF | TGTGCCAGCAGCCCGACCGCTACGGGCTATGGCTACACCTTC
. | . | TRBJ1-1 | TRBV30 | CASYSAGDTEAFF | TGTGCCTCCTATAGCGCCGGGGACACTGAAGCTTTCTTT
TRBD1 | . | TRBJ1-1 | TRBV7-9 | CASSLRTGGHTEAFF | TGTGCCAGCAGCTTACGGACAGGGGGGCACACTGAAGCTTTCTTT
TRBD1 | . | TRBJ1-3 | TRBV6-5 | CASSRRQGKSTIYF | TGTGCCAGCAGCCGAAGACAGGGCAAGAGCACCATATATTTT